The 29 T cell receptor beta chains presented below share a single source sample, sequenced in a study of cytomegalovirus exposure and HLA in healthy donors. Primers for the PCR totalled 60 Vbeta and 13 Jbeta. The assay was immunoSEQ multiplex PCR, and TCRdb's table has in-frame clones only and misses some. The sample has tens of thousands of clones; about three fifths are singletons. Sequencing used PBMCs. These receptors came from a woman in her 30s in good health and CMV-seropositive.

This chain joins TRBV7-9 and TRBJ1-1, with D hard to call. The CDR3 covers 11 residues. V lost 2 bases, J lost 9 bases, and 7 bases lay in between. Germline CDR1 and CDR2: SEHNR and FQNEAQ (reference sequence). As DNA, the CDR3 is TGTGCCAGCAGCTTACAAAATCAAGCTTTCTTT. This encodes CASSLQNQAFF.

V and J are TRBV9 and TRBJ1-1; no clear D gene. Germline lookup yields CDR1 SGDLS and CDR2 YYNGEE. Trimming stripped 0 bases from V and 3 bases from J, with 3 bases between. The CDR3 is 12 residues long. CDR3 DNA sequence: TGTGCCAGCAGCGTAGCGGACACTGAAGCTTTCTTT. It is translated as CASSVADTEAFF. Variable domain in full (rest from reference TRBV9 and TRBJ1-1): DSGVTQTPKHLITATGQRVTLRCSPRSGDLSVYWYQQSLDQGLQFLIQYYNGEERAKGNILERFSAQQFPDLHSELNLSSLELGDSALYFCASSVADTEAFFGQGTRLTVV.

J is TRBJ1-2 and V is TRBV30; TRBD1 agrees at 7 bases. The V gene's germline CDR1 is GTSNPN and CDR2 SVGIG (reference sequence). Unmatched junction bases numbered 7, after V lost 0 bases and J lost 6 bases. The CDR3 totals 14 residues. In DNA, the CDR3 is TGTGCCTGGAGTGTTCTGACAGGGTTCCATGGCTACACCTTC. It specifies CAWSVLTGFHGYTF. The full variable domain, its missing parts supplied by reference TRBV30 and TRBJ1-2, is SQTIHQWPATLVQPVGSPLSLECTVEGTSNPNLYWYRQAAGRGLQLLFYSVGIGQISSEVPQNLSASRPQDRQFILSSKKLLLSDSGFYLCAWSVLTGFHGYTFGSGTRLTVV.

The chain recombines TRBV28 with TRBJ1-1; maybe TRBD1 (5 bases). V shed 2 bases and J shed 5 bases, with 15 bases lying between them. The germline gives CDR1 MDHEN, CDR2 SYDVKM. The CDR3 is 15 amino acids. DNA for the CDR3: TGTGCCAGCAGTTTAACCACTACAGGTATTACTGAAGCTTTCTTT. This encodes CASSLTTTGITEAFF.

This sequence joins TRBV29-1 and TRBJ2-1, with 11 bases identical to TRBD2. CDR1 SQVTM and CDR2 ANQGSEA come from the germline V gene. This CDR3 is 13 amino acids long. The V gene end was trimmed by 7 bases and the J gene end by 8 bases; junction bases not matched to a gene: 7. The CDR3, as DNA: TGCAGCGCCGGGCTAGCGGGGGGTTATGAGCAGTTCTTC. Encoded protein: CSAGLAGGYEQFF.

The chain carries TRBV7-2 and TRBJ1-2, with no clear D. V was clipped by 4 bases and J by 4 bases, with 13 bases between them. Germline CDR1 SGHTA, CDR2 FQGNSA. CDR3 size: 14 residues. CDR3 loop: CASSYRRGGYGYTF. The CDR3 nucleotides are TGTGCCAGCAGCTACCGACGAGGCGGCTATGGCTACACCTTC.

The chain uses TRBV15 and TRBJ2-1; D is unclear. The CDR3 covers 16 residues. V was pared by 2 bases and J by 3 bases, with 14 bases between. Germline lookup yields CDR1 LNHNV and CDR2 YYDKDF (reference sequence). For the CDR3, the DNA is TGTGCCACCAGCAGACCAACGGGTCCGGGCTACAATGAGCAGTTCTTC. This codes for CATSRPTGPGYNEQFF. The full variable domain, rest sourced from reference TRBV15 and TRBJ2-1, is DAMVIQNPRYQVTQFGKPVTLSCSQTLNHNVMYWYQQKSSQAPKLLFHYYDKDFNNEADTPDNFQSRRPNTSFCFLDIRSPGLGDTAMYLCATSRPTGPGYNEQFFGPGTRLTVL.

This clone was counted a few times. The chain has TRBV27 and TRBJ2-5; D possibly corresponds to TRBD1 (5 bases). The DNA end is more similar to TRBJ2-7, so the J call may be wrong. There are 13 residues in the CDR3. Germline-derived CDR1 and CDR2 are MNHEY and SMNVEV (reference sequence). CDR3 nucleotide sequence: TGTGCCAGCAGTTTTAGTCAGGGCCACGAGCAGTACTTC. This codes for CASSFSQGHEQYF.

The CDR3 DNA reads as TGTGCCAGCAGCTTAGGAGGACTAGCGGGGGGGGACAATGAGCAGTTCTTC. It is translated as CASSLGGLAGGDNEQFF. The chain carries TRBV11-2 and TRBJ2-1, with TRBD2 matching 15 bases. Germline assignment: CDR1 SGHAT and CDR2 FQNNGV. V dropped 1 base and J dropped 5; count of bases not matched to a gene: 3. CDR3 length: 17 residues.

This clone was detected only once. The V call is TRBV2, the J call TRBJ1-5, with D possibly matching TRBD1 (5 bases). Trimming removed 5 bases at V and 4 bases at J, with 6 bases between. There are 12 residues in the CDR3. Germline-derived CDR1 and CDR2 are SNHLY and FYNNEI. DNA of the CDR3: TGTGCCAGCAGTTCAGGGAATCAGCCCCAGCATTTT. As protein: CASSSGNQPQHF.

The chain uses TRBV7-2 and TRBJ2-7, with 7 positions matching TRBD2. From germline, CDR1 is SGHTA and CDR2 FQGNSA. The junction had 3 bases not matched to a gene; V was cut back by 1 base and J by 6 bases. The CDR3 runs 13 residues. This chain's CDR3 is CASSLGLAGEQYF. In nucleotides, the CDR3 is TGTGCCAGCAGCTTAGGACTAGCAGGCGAGCAGTACTTC.

The chain links TRBV7-9 to TRBJ1-1, with D tentatively TRBD1 (5 bases). V was clipped by 4 bases and J by 6 bases, with 12 bases between them. The germline V gene has CDR1 SEHNR and CDR2 FQNEAQ (reference sequence). The CDR3 covers 13 residues. CDR3 DNA: TGTGCCAGCAGCTCGCGGGGGATAGCTGAAGCTTTCTTT. Translation gives CASSSRGIAEAFF.

The CDR3: CASRAGTANNQPQHF. Here the CDR3 DNA reads TGCGCCAGCAGGGCCGGGACAGCTAACAATCAGCCCCAGCATTTT. The V and J genes are TRBV5-1 and TRBJ1-5; 7 positions agree with TRBD1. Germline V gene sequence: CDR1 SGHRS, CDR2 YFSETQ. The trim removed 5 bases at V and 3 bases at J, leaving 8 bases unmatched. The CDR3 is made up of 15 amino acids.

V usage is TRBV7-4 and J usage is TRBJ2-3, with D uncertain. The CDR3 is 14 amino acids. Germline CDR1 is SGHVT and CDR2 is SQSDAQ. Deletions cut 1 base from V and 6 bases from J, with 11 bases between. The CDR3 here is CASSLGATFDTQYF. The CDR3, as DNA: TGTGCCAGCAGCTTAGGGGCCACATTCGATACGCAGTATTTT.

The CDR3: CASSPGQGWTDTQYF. DNA for the CDR3: TGCGCCAGCAGCCCGGGACAGGGGTGGACAGATACGCAGTATTTT. The chain employs TRBV5-1 and TRBJ2-3; 10 bases match TRBD1. V trimming: 4 bases; J trimming: 3 bases; junction bases outside the gene matches: 5. The germline gives CDR1 SGHRS, CDR2 YFSETQ. This CDR3 has 15 residues.

This chain links TRBV4-2 with TRBJ1-1, with D hard to call. Trimming left V 1 base short and J 3 bases short, with 6 bases between. The CDR3 has 13 residues. Looked up from germline, CDR1 is LGHNA and CDR2 is YNFKEQ. Here the CDR3 DNA reads TGTGCCAGCAGCCAAGGGACTGACACTGAAGCTTTCTTT. Residues: CASSQGTDTEAFF.

The rearrangement uses TRBV4-1 and TRBJ1-1; TRBD1 matches 7 bases. Germline values: CDR1 MGHRA, CDR2 YSYEKL. The CDR3 extends over 13 amino acids. The V gene end was trimmed by 6 bases and the J gene end by 6 bases; junction bases not matched to a gene: 7. CDR3 sequence: CASSYTGVPEAFF. CDR3 bases: TGCGCCAGCAGTTATACAGGGGTCCCTGAAGCTTTCTTT.

This clone was detected a few times. The chain recombines TRBV10-3 with TRBJ1-2, with no clear D. CDR3 length equals 14 residues. Germline loops: CDR1 ENHRY, CDR2 SYGVKD. Trimming took 0 bases from V and 8 from J, leaving 13 bases between them. The CDR3 DNA reads as TGTGCCATCAGTGAGTCTGCGGGGAGTAGGGGCTACACCTTC. This sequence encodes CAISESAGSRGYTF.

This clone has only a few counts. V gene TRBV27 combines with J gene TRBJ2-7; the match to TRBD2 covers 7 bases. The germline CDR1 and CDR2 sequences are MNHEY and SMNVEV (reference sequence). The CDR3 is made up of 15 amino acids. V was clipped by 7 bases and J by 7 bases; unmatched bases: 16. As DNA, the CDR3 is TGTGCCAGCAAAAACCCGGGGGGAGGCTTGAGAGAGCAGTACTTC. Translation gives CASKNPGGGLREQYF.

This clone was recorded a few times. V is TRBV9 and J is TRBJ2-5; a weak D match, TRBD2 (7 bases). The germline V gene has CDR1 SGDLS and CDR2 YYNGEE. CDR3 length: 16 residues. V lost 0 bases to trimming and J lost 4 bases, with 16 bases between them. DNA for the CDR3: TGTGCCAGCAGCGTAGAAGGGCGGGGGCACGCAGAGACCCAGTACTTC. It is translated as CASSVEGRGHAETQYF.

The chain links TRBV7-2 to TRBJ1-1, with D perhaps matching TRBD1 (6 bases). The CDR3 is made up of 14 amino acids. The V and J ends lost 3 bases and 1 base respectively, with 9 bases between them. CDR1 is SGHTA, CDR2 FQGNSA, per germline. The CDR3 nucleotides are TGTGCCAGCAGCTTTACAGGGAGGAACACTGAAGCTTTCTTT. Protein: CASSFTGRNTEAFF.

The genes are TRBV29-1 and TRBJ1-2, with a weak D call TRBD1 (6 bases). Trimming stripped 0 bases from V and 4 bases from J, with 9 bases between. This CDR3 comprises 13 residues. CDR1 is SQVTM, CDR2 ANQGSEA, per germline. The CDR3 reads CSVEEQGGYGYTF. As DNA, the CDR3 is TGCAGCGTTGAAGAACAGGGCGGCTATGGCTACACCTTC. The whole variable domain, remainder taken from reference TRBV29-1 and TRBJ1-2, is SAVISQKPSRDICQRGTSLTIQCQVDSQVTMMFWYRQQPGQSLTLIATANQGSEATYESGFVIDKFPISRPNLTFSTLTVSNMSPEDSSIYLCSVEEQGGYGYTFGSGTRLTVV.

This chain joins TRBV5-1 and TRBJ1-2; D remains ambiguous. The CDR3 is 15 residues long. V dropped 0 bases and J dropped 1 base, with 10 bases sitting between them. Germline V gene data show CDR1 as SGHRS and CDR2 as YFSETQ. CDR3 in amino acids: CASSLGTQSNYGYTF. The DNA for the CDR3 is TGCGCCAGCAGCTTGGGGACTCAGAGTAACTATGGCTACACCTTC.

This chain joins TRBV10-2 and TRBJ1-5, with a tentative D call TRBD1 (5 bases). The V gene's germline CDR1 is WSHSY and CDR2 SAAADI. The length of the CDR3 is 16 residues. Trimming pared 0 bases from V and 6 bases from J, leaving 15 bases between. Written as DNA, the CDR3 is TGCGCCAGCAGTGAGTCGCCCAGGGATCTGGCTCAGCCCCAGCATTTT. Its protein is CASSESPRDLAQPQHF.

The chain links TRBV5-8 to TRBJ2-6; D gene unclear. The CDR3 is 16 amino acids. V was clipped by 1 base and J by 0 bases, with 8 bases between them. CDR1 and CDR2 from the germline V gene are SGHTS and YDEGEE. The CDR3 sequence: CASSLLISSGANVLTF. CDR3 DNA: TGTGCCAGCAGCTTGTTGATTAGCTCTGGGGCCAACGTCCTGACTTTC. The entire variable domain, with the rest obtained from reference TRBV5-8 and TRBJ2-6, is as follows: EAGVTQSPTHLIKTRGQQATLRCSPISGHTSVYWYQQALGLGLQFLLWYDEGEERNRGNFPPRFSGRQFPNYSSELNVNALELEDSALYLCASSLLISSGANVLTFGAGSRLTVL.

The chain has TRBV19 and TRBJ2-7; D gene unclear. The germline V and J ends were trimmed by 5 bases and 0 bases, with 5 bases remaining between them. The CDR3 totals 12 residues. Per germline, CDR1 LNHDA and CDR2 SQIVND (reference sequence). The CDR3 loop reads CASSPSSYEQYF. DNA for the CDR3: TGTGCCAGTAGTCCCAGCTCCTACGAGCAGTACTTC.

The chain recombines TRBV30 with TRBJ1-3; tentative D call: TRBD1 (5 bases). V was cut by 4 bases and J by 4 bases, with 11 bases left in between. Germline V gives CDR1 GTSNPN, CDR2 SVGIG (reference sequence). CDR3 length: 13 residues. Here the CDR3 DNA reads TGTGCCTGGACCCAGACAGAAGGAAACACCATATATTTT. Amino acids: CAWTQTEGNTIYF.

V is TRBV6-5 and J is TRBJ2-3; tentatively, D is TRBD2 (6 bases). The CDR3 contains 15 residues. V was pared by 2 bases and J by 2 bases, with 11 bases between. Germline V gene sequence: CDR1 MNHEY, CDR2 SVGAGI. The CDR3 protein is CASSYSWGDTDTQYF. For the CDR3, the DNA is TGTGCCAGCAGTTACAGTTGGGGGGACACAGATACGCAGTATTTT.

The chain has TRBV5-6 and TRBJ1-1; no definite D call. Trimming took 2 bases from V and 7 from J, leaving 9 bases between them. Germline-derived CDR1 and CDR2 are SGHDT and YYEEEE. This CDR3 contains 12 residues. CDR3 nucleotides: TGTGCCAGCAGCTTTGTTCGGGATGAAGCTTTCTTT. It codes for CASSFVRDEAFF.